A single sample is the source of the 10 T cell receptor beta chains below, sequenced in a study of beta chain features in type 1 diabetes. Findings of the study overall: Significant though moderate, a shortening of TCRB CDR3s appeared in all four CD4+ subsets of Type 1 diabetes patients.

Their antigen targets remain unknown. Sequenced material consisted of expressed TCRB transcripts (all of the isolated RNA was reverse transcribed). Only in-frame clones appear in the TCRdb table, and some are missing; sequencing was by immunoSEQ multiplex PCR. The table has about 660,000 clones, roughly 13% seen once. Sequences were obtained from naive CD4+ T cells from blood. All receptors derive from a man between 18 and 35 years old with type 1 diabetes.

Note on this clone: The junction and the germline gene differ at one end; a read error may be behind it. This sequence joins TRBV28 and TRBJ2-7; TRBD1 agrees at 9 bases. The germline gives CDR1 MDHEN, CDR2 SYDVKM. CDR3 length: 12 amino acids. CDR3 sequence reads: CASSLTGGELDF. Here the CDR3 DNA reads TGTGCCAGCAGTTTAACAGGGGGCGAGCTTGACTTC. Combining the CDR3 with reference TRBV28 and TRBJ2-7 gives the whole variable domain DVKVTQSSRYLVKRTGEKVFLECVQDMDHENMFWYRQDPGLGLRLIYFSYDVKMKEKGDIPEGYSVSREKKERFSLILESASTNQTSMYLCASSLTGGELDFGPGTRLTVT.

This clone was observed a few times. The chain has TRBV30 and TRBJ2-2; 10 nucleotides align to TRBD1. The CDR3 runs to 12 residues. The ends lost 8 bases at V and 6 bases at J; junction bases unmatched: 3. Germline CDR1 is GTSNPN and CDR2 is SVGIG (reference sequence). The chain's CDR3 is CATGQGPGELFF. In DNA form, the CDR3 reads TGTGCCACGGGACAGGGGCCCGGGGAGCTGTTTTTT.

This clone was observed a few times. This chain joins TRBV5-4 and TRBJ2-1; D may be TRBD2 (7 bases). The CDR3 has 15 residues. The V gene's germline CDR1 is SGHNT and CDR2 YYREEE (reference sequence). The V gene lost 7 bases and the J gene lost 0 bases, with 14 bases spanning the gap. The CDR3 is CASSGGGSSYNEQFF. The CDR3 region has the DNA TGTGCCAGCTCGGGGGGCGGGAGCTCCTACAATGAGCAGTTCTTC.

This chain joins TRBV7-2 and TRBJ2-4; TRBD1 matches 10 bases. Germline V gene lookup returns CDR1 SGHTA and CDR2 FQGNSA. The CDR3 is made up of 17 amino acids. Trimming at V came to 7 bases and at J to 1 base, leaving 10 bases not matched to a gene. Here the CDR3 reads CASTGTGASPAKNIQYF. The DNA for the CDR3 is TGTGCCAGCACCGGGACAGGGGCCTCTCCGGCCAAAAACATTCAGTACTTC. The full variable domain, its missing parts supplied by reference TRBV7-2 and TRBJ2-4, is GAGVSQSPSNKVTEKGKDVELRCDPISGHTALYWYRQSLGQGLEFLIYFQGNSAPDKSGLPSDRFSAERTGGSVSTLTIQRTQQEDSAVYLCASTGTGASPAKNIQYFGAGTRLSVL.

About this clone itself: One junction end does not reproduce the germline sequence, and a read error may be involved. The V call is TRBV7-7, the J call TRBJ2-2; 14 bases agree with TRBD2. This CDR3 has 17 residues. The V gene's germline CDR1 is SSHAT and CDR2 FNYEAQ (reference sequence). CDR3 sequence: CASTLGTSGSGTGELFF. CDR3 DNA: TGTGCTAGCACCTTAGGGACTAGCGGGAGCGGCACCGGGGAGCTGTTTTTT. The full variable domain, completed using reference TRBV7-7 and TRBJ2-2, is GAGVSQSPRYKVTKRGQDVTLRCDPISSHATLYWYQQALGQGPEFLTYFNYEAQPDKSGLPSDRFSAERPEGSISTLTIQRTEQRDSAMYRCASTLGTSGSGTGELFFGEGSRLTVL.

The chain combines TRBV4-1 with TRBJ1-2, with a weak D call TRBD1 (5 bases). Trimming took 1 base from V and 8 from J, leaving 20 bases between them. Germline V gene lookup returns CDR1 MGHRA and CDR2 YSYEKL. The CDR3 is 16 residues long. The CDR3 here is CASSQGIVGTGGGYTF. In DNA, the CDR3 is TGCGCCAGCAGCCAAGGCATAGTTGGTACAGGCGGCGGCTACACCTTC.

The chain uses TRBV28 and TRBJ2-7; D ambiguous. V dropped 6 bases and J dropped 5 bases, with 17 bases sitting between them. Germline V gene sequence: CDR1 MDHEN, CDR2 SYDVKM. CDR3 size: 14 residues. CDR3 nucleotides: TGTGCCAGCAGCATTATTTCCGGAAGGGACGAGCAGTACTTC. Amino acids: CASSIISGRDEQYF.

This clone was found a few times. V usage is TRBV10-3 and J usage is TRBJ2-3; no firm D call. The germline gives CDR1 ENHRY, CDR2 SYGVKD. V was pared by 10 bases and J by 6 bases, with 17 bases between. The CDR3 totals 13 residues. CDR3 sequence: CATGPERVDTQYF. Here the CDR3 DNA reads TGTGCCACCGGACCGGAACGGGTGGATACGCAGTATTTT.

This clone came up a few times. The gene calls are TRBV29-1 and TRBJ2-1, with 7 bases matching TRBD1. The CDR3 consists of 13 residues. Unmatched junction bases numbered 8, after V lost 7 bases and J lost 5 bases. Per the germline V gene, CDR1 is SQVTM and CDR2 is ANQGSEA. The CDR3 region has the DNA TGCAGCGCCCACAGGGGCCCCAACAATGAGCAGTTCTTC. Its translation: CSAHRGPNNEQFF.

This clone was counted between two and nine times. This rearrangement joins TRBV4-3 to TRBJ2-5; 7 bases are shared with TRBD2. Germline V lookup: CDR1 LGHNA, CDR2 YSLEER. Trimming took 1 base from V and 6 from J; bases not matched to a gene: 5. CDR3 length: 14 amino acids. The CDR3 is CASSQALREQTQYF. DNA of the CDR3: TGCGCCAGCAGCCAAGCTTTGCGGGAGCAGACCCAGTACTTC.